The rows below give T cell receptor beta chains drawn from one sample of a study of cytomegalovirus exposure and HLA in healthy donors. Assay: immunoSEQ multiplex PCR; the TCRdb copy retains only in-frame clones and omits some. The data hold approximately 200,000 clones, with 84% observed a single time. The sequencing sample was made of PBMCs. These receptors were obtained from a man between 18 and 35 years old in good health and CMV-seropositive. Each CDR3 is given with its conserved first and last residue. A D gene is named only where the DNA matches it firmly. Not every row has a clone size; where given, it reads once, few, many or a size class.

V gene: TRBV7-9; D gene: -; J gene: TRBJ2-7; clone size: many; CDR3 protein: CASSLADRSSYEQYF; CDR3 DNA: TGTGCCAGCAGCTTAGCCGACAGGAGCTCCTACGAGCAGTACTTC
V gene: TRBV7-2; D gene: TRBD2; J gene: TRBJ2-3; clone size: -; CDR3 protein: CASSPGTSGSLTDTQYF; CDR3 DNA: TGTGCCAGCAGCCCGGGGACTAGCGGGAGTTTGACAGATACGCAGTATTTT
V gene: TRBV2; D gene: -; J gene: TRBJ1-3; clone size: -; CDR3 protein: CASSEAGLQGNTGNTIYF; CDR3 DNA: TGTGCCAGCAGTGAAGCGGGTTTGCAGGGGAACACTGGAAACACCATATATTTT
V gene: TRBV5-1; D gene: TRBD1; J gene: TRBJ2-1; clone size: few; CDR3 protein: CASSPWTGGSEQFF; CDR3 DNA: TGCGCCAGCAGCCCGTGGACAGGGGGCAGTGAGCAGTTCTTC
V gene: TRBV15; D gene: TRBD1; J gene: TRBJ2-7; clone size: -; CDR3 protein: CATSRLQKTGTGTYEQYF; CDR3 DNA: TGTGCCACCAGCAGACTCCAAAAGACCGGGACAGGGACCTACGAGCAGTACTTC
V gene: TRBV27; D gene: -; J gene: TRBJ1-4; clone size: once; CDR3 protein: CASSLYQNYEKLFF; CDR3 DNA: TGTGCCAGCAGTTTGTACCAAAACTATGAAAAACTGTTTTTT
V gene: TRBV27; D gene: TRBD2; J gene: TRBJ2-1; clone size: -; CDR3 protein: CASSSEREKTYNEQFF; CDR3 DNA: TGTGCCAGCAGTTCCGAGCGGGAAAAGACCTACAATGAGCAGTTCTTC
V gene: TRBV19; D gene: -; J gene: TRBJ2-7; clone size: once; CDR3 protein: CASRRTVTSYEQYF; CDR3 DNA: TGTGCCAGCCGAAGGACTGTAACCTCCTACGAGCAGTACTTC
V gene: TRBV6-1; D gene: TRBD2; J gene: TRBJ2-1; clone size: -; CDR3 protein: CASSDWPSGRRSYNEQFF; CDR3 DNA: TGTGCCAGCAGTGACTGGCCTAGCGGGAGGCGCTCCTACAATGAGCAGTTCTTC
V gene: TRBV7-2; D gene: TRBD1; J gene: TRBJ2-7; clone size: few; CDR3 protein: CASSVGQGKSYEQYF; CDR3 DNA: TGTGCCAGCAGCGTCGGACAGGGCAAATCCTACGAGCAGTACTTC
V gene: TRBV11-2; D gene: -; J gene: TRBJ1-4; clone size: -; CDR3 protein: CASSSRREINEKLFF; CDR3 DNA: TGTGCCAGCAGCTCCCGACGGGAGATTAATGAAAAACTGTTTTTT
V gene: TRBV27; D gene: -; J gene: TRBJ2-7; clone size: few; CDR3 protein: CASSSSRRPYEQYF; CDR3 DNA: TGTGCCAGCAGTAGCTCCAGGCGCCCCTACGAGCAGTACTTC
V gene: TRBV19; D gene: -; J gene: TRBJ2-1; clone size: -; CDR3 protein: CASSIAVHEQFF; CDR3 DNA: TGTGCCAGTAGTATAGCCGTTCATGAGCAGTTCTTC
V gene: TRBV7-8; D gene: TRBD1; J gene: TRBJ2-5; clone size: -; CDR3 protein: CASSLGQRETQYF; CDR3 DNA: TGTGCCAGCAGTTTGGGACAGAGGGAGACCCAGTACTTC
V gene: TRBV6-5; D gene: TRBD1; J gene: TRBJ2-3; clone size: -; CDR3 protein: CASRPTGPTDTQYF; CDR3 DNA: TGTGCCAGCAGGCCGACAGGGCCCACAGATACGCAGTATTTT
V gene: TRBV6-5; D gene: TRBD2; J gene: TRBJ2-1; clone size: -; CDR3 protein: CASSLLAGGYNEQFF; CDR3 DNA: TGTGCCAGCAGCCTACTAGCGGGAGGTTACAATGAGCAGTTCTTC
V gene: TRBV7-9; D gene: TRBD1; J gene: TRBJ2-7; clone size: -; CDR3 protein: CASSLARGTGTYEQYF; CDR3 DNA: TGTGCCAGCAGCTTAGCGCGTGGGACAGGAACTTACGAGCAGTACTTC
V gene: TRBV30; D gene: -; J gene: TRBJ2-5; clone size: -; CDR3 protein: CAWSQGGETQYF; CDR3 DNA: TGTGCCTGGAGTCAGGGTGGGGAGACCCAGTACTTC
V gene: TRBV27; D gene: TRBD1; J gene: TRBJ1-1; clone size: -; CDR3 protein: CASRPNRGNTEAFF; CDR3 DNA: TGTGCCAGCAGACCTAACAGGGGAAACACTGAAGCTTTCTTT
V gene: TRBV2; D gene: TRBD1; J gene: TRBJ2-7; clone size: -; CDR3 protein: CASSEHLDRVYEQYF; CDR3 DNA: TGTGCCAGCAGTGAACATTTGGACAGGGTCTACGAGCAGTACTTC
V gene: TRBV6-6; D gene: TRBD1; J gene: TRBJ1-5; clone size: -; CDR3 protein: CASSPSGGLNQPQHF; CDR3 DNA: TGTGCCAGCAGCCCCTCAGGGGGGCTAAATCAGCCCCAGCATTTT
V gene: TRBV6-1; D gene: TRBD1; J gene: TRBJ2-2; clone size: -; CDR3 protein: CASRTGTGRTGELFF; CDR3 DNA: TGTGCCAGCAGAACCGGGACAGGGCGGACCGGGGAGCTGTTTTTT
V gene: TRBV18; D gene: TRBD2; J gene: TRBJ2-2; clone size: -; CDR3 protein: CASSREGLAGATGELFF; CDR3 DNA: TGTGCCAGCTCACGCGAAGGACTAGCGGGAGCCACCGGGGAGCTGTTTTTT
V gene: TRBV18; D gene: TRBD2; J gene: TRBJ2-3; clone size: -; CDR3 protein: CASSPRTTSGRSVDTQYF; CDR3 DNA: TGTGCCAGCTCACCACGGACAACTAGCGGGAGGTCGGTAGATACGCAGTATTTT
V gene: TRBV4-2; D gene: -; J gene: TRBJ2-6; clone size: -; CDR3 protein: CASRLTGVSSGANVLTF; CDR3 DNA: TGTGCCAGCAGGCTAACAGGTGTAAGCTCTGGGGCCAACGTCCTGACTTTC
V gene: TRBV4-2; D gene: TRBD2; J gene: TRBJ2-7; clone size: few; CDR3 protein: CASSPGTRDGVYEQYF; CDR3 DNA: TGTGCCAGCAGCCCCGGGACTAGAGACGGGGTCTACGAGCAGTACTTC
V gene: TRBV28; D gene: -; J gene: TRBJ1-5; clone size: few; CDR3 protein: CASVGGGQPQHF; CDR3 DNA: TGTGCCAGCGTCGGGGGGGGTCAGCCCCAGCATTTT
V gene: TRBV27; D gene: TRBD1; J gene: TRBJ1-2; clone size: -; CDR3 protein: CASSSQDRGHNGYTF; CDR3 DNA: TGTGCCAGCAGTTCCCAGGACAGGGGGCATAATGGCTACACCTTC
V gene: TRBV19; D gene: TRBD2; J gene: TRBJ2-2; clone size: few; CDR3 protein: CASSMASGNTGELFF; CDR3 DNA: TGTGCCAGTAGTATGGCTAGCGGAAACACCGGGGAGCTGTTTTTT
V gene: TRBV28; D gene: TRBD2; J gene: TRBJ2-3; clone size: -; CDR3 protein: CASGKGGRTLDTQYF; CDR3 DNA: TGTGCCAGTGGTAAAGGCGGGAGGACCTTAGATACGCAGTATTTT
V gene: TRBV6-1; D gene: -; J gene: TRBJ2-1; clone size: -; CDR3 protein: CASSTLGGLDEQFF; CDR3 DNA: TGTGCCAGCAGTACATTAGGGGGTCTGGATGAGCAGTTCTTC
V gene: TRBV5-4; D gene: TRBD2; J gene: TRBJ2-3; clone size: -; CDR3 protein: CASSLALLAGDPDTQYF; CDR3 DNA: TGTGCCAGCAGCTTGGCCCTACTAGCGGGAGATCCAGATACGCAGTATTTT
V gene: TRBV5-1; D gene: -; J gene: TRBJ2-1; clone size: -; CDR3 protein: CASSLTSTYNEQFF; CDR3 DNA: TGCGCCAGCAGCTTGACTAGCACCTACAATGAGCAGTTCTTC
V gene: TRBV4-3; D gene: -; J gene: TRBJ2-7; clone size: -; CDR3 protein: CASSQDSTYEQYF; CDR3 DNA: TGCGCCAGCAGCCAAGACAGTACCTACGAGCAGTACTTC
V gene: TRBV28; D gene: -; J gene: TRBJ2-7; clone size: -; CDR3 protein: CASSFVRVSPYEQYF; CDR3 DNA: TGTGCCAGCAGTTTCGTCCGGGTCAGCCCCTACGAGCAGTACTTC
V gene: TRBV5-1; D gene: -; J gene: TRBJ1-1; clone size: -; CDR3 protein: CASSLLDGTGEAFF; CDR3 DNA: TGCGCCAGCAGCTTGTTGGATGGGACTGGTGAAGCTTTCTTT
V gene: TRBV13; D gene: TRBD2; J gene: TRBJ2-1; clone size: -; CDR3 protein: CASSLDGGSLGEQFF; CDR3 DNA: TGTGCCAGCAGCTTAGATGGCGGGAGTTTAGGTGAGCAGTTCTTC
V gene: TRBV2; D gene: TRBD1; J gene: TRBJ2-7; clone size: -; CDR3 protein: CASSWDSVAAEQYF; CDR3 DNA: TGTGCCAGCAGTTGGGACAGCGTGGCGGCCGAGCAGTACTTC
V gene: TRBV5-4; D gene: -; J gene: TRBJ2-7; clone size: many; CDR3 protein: CASSTGTPLYNEQYF; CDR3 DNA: TGTGCCAGCAGCACCGGGACTCCCCTGTATAACGAGCAGTACTTC
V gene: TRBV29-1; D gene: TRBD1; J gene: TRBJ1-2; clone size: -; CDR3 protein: CSARYRGSNYGYTF; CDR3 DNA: TGCAGCGCGAGATACAGGGGATCTAACTATGGCTACACCTTC
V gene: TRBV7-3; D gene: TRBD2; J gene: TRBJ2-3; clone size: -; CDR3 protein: CASSLSSPSGDTQYF; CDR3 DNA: TGTGCCAGCAGCTTAAGTAGTCCTAGCGGAGATACGCAGTATTTT
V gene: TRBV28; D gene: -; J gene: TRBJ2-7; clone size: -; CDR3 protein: CASSLVGRLGIEQYF; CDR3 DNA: TGTGCCAGCAGTTTGGTGGGGCGGCTCGGCATCGAGCAGTACTTC
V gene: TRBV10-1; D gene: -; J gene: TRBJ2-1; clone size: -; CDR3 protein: CASMSPSYNEQFF; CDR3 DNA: TGCGCCAGCATGAGCCCTAGCTACAATGAGCAGTTCTTC
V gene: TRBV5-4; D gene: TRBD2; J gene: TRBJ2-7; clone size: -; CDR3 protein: CASRAGLAGGATAEQYF; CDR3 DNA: TGTGCCAGCAGGGCGGGACTAGCGGGAGGGGCCACGGCCGAGCAGTACTTC
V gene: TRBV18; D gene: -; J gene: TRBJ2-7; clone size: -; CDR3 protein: CASSPPRGTYEQYF; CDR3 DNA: TGTGCCAGCTCACCACCGCGGGGCACCTACGAGCAGTACTTC
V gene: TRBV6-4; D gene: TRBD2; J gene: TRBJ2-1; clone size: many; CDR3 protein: CASSEEAGVINEQFF; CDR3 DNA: TGTGCCAGCAGTGAGGAAGCGGGAGTAATAAATGAGCAGTTCTTC
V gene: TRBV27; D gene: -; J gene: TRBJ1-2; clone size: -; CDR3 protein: CASSSPLTANYGYTF; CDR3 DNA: TGTGCCAGCAGTTCACCCTTGACAGCTAACTATGGCTACACCTTC
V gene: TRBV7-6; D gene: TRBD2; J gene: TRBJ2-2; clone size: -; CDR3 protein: CASSPGTSGELFF; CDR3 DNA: TGTGCCAGCAGCCCCGGGACTAGCGGGGAGCTGTTTTTT
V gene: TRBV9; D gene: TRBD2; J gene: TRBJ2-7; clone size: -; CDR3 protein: CASSGKAGGSPYEQYF; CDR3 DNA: TGTGCCAGCAGCGGAAAAGCGGGAGGTTCCCCCTACGAGCAGTACTTC
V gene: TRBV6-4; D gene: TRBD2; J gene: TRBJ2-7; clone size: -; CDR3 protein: CASRLGESGSRLIPYEQYF; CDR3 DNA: TGTGCCAGCAGGTTGGGGGAGAGCGGGAGCCGTCTAATCCCCTACGAGCAGTACTTC
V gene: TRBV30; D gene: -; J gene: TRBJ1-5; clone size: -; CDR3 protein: CAWQTGAGDQPQHF; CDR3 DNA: TGTGCCTGGCAGACTGGGGCAGGCGATCAGCCCCAGCATTTT
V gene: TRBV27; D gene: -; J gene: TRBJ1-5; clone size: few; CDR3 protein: CASSPIREDQPQHF; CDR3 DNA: TGTGCCAGCAGCCCGATTAGGGAGGATCAGCCCCAGCATTTT
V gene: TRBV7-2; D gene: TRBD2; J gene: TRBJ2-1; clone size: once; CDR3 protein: CASSWSPGTSEFF; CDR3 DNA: TGTGCCAGCAGCTGGAGCCCCGGGACTAGCGAGTTCTTC
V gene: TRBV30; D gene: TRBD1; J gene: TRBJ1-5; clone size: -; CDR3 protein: CAWSSRTGGYNQPQHF; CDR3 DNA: TGTGCCTGGAGTTCACGGACAGGGGGGTACAATCAGCCCCAGCATTTT
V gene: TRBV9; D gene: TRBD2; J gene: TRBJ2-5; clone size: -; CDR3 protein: CASSYGLAEQETQYF; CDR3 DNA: TGTGCCAGCAGCTACGGACTAGCGGAGCAAGAGACCCAGTACTTC
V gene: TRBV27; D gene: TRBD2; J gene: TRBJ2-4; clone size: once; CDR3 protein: CASSPPPASGLAKNIQYF; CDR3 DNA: TGTGCCAGCAGTCCGCCTCCCGCTAGCGGACTAGCCAAAAACATTCAGTACTTC
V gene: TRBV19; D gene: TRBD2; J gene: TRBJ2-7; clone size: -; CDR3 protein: CASSPLRLADSYEQYF; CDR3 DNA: TGTGCCAGTAGTCCCCTCCGACTAGCGGACTCCTACGAGCAGTACTTC
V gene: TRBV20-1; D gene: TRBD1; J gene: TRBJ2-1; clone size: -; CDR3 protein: CSAPGQGRIF; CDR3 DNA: TGCAGTGCTCCGGGACAGGGGAGAATCTTC
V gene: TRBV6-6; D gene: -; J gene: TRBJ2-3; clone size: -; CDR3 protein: CASVGRQTDTQYF; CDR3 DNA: TGTGCCAGCGTGGGGAGACAAACAGATACGCAGTATTTT